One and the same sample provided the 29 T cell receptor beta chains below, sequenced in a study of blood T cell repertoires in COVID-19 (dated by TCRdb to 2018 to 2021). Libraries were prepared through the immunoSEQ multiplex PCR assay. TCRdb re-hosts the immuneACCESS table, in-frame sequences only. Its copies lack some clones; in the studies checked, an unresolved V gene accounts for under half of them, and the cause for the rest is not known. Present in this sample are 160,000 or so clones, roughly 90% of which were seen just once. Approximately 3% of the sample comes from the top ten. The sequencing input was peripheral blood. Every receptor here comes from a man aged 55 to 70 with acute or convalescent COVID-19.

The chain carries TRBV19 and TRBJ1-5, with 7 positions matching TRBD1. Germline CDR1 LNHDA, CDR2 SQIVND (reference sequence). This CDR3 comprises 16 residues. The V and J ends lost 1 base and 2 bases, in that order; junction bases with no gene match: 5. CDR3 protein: CASSIATGRGNQPQHF. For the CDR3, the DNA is TGTGCCAGTAGTATAGCGACAGGGCGAGGCAATCAGCCCCAGCATTTT.

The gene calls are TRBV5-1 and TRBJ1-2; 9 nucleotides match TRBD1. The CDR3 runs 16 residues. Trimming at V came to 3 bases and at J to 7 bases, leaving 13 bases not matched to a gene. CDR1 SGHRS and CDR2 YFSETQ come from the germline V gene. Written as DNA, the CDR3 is TGCGCCAGCAGCTCGCCCCTGGGACAGGGAGAAGGTGGCTACACCTTC. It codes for CASSSPLGQGEGGYTF. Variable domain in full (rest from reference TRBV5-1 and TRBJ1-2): KAGVTQTPRYLIKTRGQQVTLSCSPISGHRSVSWYQQTPGQGLQFLFEYFSETQRNKGNFPGRFSGRQFSNSRSEMNVSTLELGDSALYLCASSSPLGQGEGGYTFGSGTRLTVV.

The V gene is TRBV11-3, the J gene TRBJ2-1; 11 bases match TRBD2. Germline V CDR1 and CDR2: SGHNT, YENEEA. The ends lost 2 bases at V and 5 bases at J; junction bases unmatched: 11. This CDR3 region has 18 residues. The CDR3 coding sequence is TGTGCCAGCAGCTTACGGGGCCCTCTAGCGGGGGGAGACAATGAGCAGTTCTTC. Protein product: CASSLRGPLAGGDNEQFF.

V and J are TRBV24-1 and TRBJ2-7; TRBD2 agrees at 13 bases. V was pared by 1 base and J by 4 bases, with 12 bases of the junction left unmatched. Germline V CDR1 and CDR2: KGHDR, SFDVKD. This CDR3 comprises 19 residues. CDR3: CATSDFLRTSGGPLYEQYF. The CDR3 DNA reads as TGTGCCACCAGTGATTTTCTACGGACTAGCGGGGGCCCGCTGTACGAGCAGTACTTC.

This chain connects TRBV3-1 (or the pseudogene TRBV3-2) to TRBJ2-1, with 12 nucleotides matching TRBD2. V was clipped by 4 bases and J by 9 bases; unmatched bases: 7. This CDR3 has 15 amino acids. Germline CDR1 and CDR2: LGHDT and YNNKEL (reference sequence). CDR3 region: CASSPPSGGVVEQFF. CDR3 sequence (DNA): TGTGCCAGCAGCCCCCCTAGCGGGGGGGTGGTTGAGCAGTTCTTC.

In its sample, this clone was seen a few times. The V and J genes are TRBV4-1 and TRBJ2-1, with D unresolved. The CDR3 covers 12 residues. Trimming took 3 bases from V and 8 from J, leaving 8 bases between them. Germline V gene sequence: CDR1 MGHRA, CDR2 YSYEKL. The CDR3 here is CASSHIFDEQFF. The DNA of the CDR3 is TGCGCCAGCAGCCATATCTTCGATGAGCAGTTCTTC.

The CDR3 DNA reads TGTGCCAGCAGCACCCACAGGGAACCTTCTGAAAAACTGTTTTTT. Residues: CASSTHREPSEKLFF. The chain links TRBV9 to TRBJ1-4; weak D call: TRBD1 (6 bases). CDR1 is SGDLS and CDR2 is YYNGEE in the germline V gene. The CDR3 has 15 residues. The germline V and J ends were trimmed by 4 bases and 7 bases, with 17 bases remaining between them.

The CDR3: CATPRGNLDETGELFF. CDR3 coding DNA: TGTGCCACCCCAAGGGGGAACCTGGACGAAACCGGGGAGCTGTTTTTT. The J gene is TRBJ2-2, the V gene TRBV19; a weak D match, TRBD1 (6 bases). The CDR3 extends over 16 amino acids. Germline V CDR1 and CDR2: LNHDA, SQIVND (reference sequence). V shed 10 bases and J shed 5 bases, with 23 bases lying between them.

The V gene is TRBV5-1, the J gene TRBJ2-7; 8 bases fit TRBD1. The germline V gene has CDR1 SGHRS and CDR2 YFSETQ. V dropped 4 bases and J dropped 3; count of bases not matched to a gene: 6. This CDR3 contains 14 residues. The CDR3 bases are TGCGCCAGCAGCCCCGGGACAGGCTTCTACGAGCAGTACTTC. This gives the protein CASSPGTGFYEQYF.

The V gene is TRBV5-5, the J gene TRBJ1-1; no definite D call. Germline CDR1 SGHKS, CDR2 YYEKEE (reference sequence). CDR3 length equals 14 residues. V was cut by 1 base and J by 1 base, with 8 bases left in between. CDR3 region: CASSLWAGNTEAFF. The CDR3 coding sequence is TGTGCCAGCAGCTTGTGGGCAGGGAACACTGAAGCTTTCTTT.

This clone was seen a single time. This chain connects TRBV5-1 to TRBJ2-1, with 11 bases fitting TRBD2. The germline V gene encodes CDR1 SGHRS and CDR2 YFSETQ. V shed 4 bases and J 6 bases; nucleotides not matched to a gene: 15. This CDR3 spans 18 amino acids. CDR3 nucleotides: TGCGCCAGCAGCATCGGGGTTTCTAGCGGGGGGCTTGTCAATGAGCAGTTCTTC. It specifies CASSIGVSSGGLVNEQFF.

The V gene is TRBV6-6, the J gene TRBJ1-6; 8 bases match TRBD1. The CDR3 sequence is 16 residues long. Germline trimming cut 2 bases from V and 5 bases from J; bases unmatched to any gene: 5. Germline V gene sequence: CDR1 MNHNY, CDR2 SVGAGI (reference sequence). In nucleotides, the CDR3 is TGTGCCAGCAGTTACGTCGCAGGGGGCAATAATTCACCCCTCCACTTT. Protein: CASSYVAGGNNSPLHF.

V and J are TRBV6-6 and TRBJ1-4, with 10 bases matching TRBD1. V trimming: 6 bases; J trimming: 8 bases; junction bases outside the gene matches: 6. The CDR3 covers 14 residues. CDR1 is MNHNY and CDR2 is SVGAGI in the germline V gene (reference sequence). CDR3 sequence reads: CASRTGTGVEKLFF. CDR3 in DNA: TGTGCCAGCAGAACCGGGACAGGGGTGGAAAAACTGTTTTTT.

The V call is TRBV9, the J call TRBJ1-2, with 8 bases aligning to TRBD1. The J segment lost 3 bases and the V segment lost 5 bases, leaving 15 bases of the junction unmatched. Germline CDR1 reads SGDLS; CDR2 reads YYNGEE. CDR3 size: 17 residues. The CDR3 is CASRRGAGGAYDYGYTF. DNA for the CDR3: TGTGCCAGCAGGAGGGGAGCAGGGGGCGCTTACGACTATGGCTACACCTTC.

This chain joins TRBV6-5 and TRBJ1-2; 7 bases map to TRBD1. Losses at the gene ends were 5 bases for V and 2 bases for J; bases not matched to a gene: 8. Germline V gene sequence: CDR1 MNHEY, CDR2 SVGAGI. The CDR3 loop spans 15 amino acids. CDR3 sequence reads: CASSPLGQSNYGYTF. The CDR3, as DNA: TGTGCCAGCAGTCCCTTGGGACAGAGCAACTATGGCTACACCTTC.

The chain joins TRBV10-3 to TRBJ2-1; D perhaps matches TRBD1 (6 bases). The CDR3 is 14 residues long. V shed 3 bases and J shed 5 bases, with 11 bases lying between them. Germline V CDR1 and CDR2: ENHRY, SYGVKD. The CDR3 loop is CAISEQGKHNEQFF. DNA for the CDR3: TGTGCCATCAGTGAACAGGGTAAACACAATGAGCAGTTCTTC.

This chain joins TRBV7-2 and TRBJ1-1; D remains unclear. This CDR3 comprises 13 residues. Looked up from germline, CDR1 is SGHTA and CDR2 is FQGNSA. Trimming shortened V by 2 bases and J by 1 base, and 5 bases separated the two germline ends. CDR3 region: CASSLSGNTEAFF. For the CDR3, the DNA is TGTGCCAGCAGCTTAAGCGGGAACACTGAAGCTTTCTTT.

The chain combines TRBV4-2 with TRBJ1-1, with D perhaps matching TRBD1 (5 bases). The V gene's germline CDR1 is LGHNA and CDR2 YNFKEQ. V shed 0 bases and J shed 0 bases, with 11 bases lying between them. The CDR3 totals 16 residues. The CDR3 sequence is CASSQDSPRVNTEAFF. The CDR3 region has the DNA TGTGCCAGCAGCCAAGATTCACCCAGGGTGAACACTGAAGCTTTCTTT.

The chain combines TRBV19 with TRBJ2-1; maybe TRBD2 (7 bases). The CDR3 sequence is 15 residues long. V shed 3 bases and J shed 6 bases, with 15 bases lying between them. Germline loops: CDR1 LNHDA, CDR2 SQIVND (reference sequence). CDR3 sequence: CASSIFGGGGNEQFF. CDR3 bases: TGTGCCAGTAGTATTTTTGGGGGGGGCGGCAATGAGCAGTTCTTC. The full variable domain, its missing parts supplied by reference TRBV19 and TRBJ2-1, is DGGITQSPKYLFRKEGQNVTLSCEQNLNHDAMYWYRQDPGQGLRLIYYSQIVNDFQKGDIAEGYSVSREKKESFPLTVTSAQKNPTAFYLCASSIFGGGGNEQFFGPGTRLTVL.

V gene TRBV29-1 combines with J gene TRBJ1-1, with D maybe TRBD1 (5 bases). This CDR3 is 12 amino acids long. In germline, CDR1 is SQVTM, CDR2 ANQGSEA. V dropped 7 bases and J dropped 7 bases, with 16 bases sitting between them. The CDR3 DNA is TGCAGCGGGACACTTCGTGGAGTTGAAGCTTTCTTT. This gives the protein CSGTLRGVEAFF.

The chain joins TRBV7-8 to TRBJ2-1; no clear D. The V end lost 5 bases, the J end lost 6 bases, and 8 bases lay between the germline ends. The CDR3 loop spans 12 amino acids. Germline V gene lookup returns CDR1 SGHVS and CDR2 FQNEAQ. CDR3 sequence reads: CASSPGGNEQFF. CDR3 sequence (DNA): TGTGCCAGCAGCCCCGGCGGCAATGAGCAGTTCTTC.

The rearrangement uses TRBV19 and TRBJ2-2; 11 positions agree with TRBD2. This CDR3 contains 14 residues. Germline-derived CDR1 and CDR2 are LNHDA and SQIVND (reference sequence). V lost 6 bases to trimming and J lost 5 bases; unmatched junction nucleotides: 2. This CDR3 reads CASRGTSGTGELFF. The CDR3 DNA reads TGTGCCAGTAGAGGGACTAGCGGTACCGGGGAGCTGTTTTTT.

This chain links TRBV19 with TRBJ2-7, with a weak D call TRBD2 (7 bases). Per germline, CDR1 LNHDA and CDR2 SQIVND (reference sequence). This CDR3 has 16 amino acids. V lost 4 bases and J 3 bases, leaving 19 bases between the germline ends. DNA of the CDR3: TGTGCCAGTAGTAGGATGGGAGGGGGACAACGCTACGAGCAGTACTTC. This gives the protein CASSRMGGGQRYEQYF.

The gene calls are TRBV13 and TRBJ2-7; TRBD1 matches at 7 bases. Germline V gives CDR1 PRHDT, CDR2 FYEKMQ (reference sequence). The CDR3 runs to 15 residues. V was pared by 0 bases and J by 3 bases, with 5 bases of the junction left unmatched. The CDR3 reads CASSLGRDSRYEQYF. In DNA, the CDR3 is TGTGCCAGCAGCTTAGGCAGGGACAGCCGCTACGAGCAGTACTTC.

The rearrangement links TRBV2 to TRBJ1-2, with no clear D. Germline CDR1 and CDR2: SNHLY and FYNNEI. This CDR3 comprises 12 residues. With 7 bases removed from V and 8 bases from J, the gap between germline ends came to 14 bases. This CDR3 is CASNRGEAGYTF. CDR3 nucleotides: TGTGCCAGCAACCGGGGTGAAGCGGGCTACACCTTC.

CDR3 sequence: CASSPGDRGSGNTIYF. The CDR3 nucleotides read TGTGCCAGCTCACCAGGGGACAGGGGCTCTGGAAACACCATATATTTT. V and J are TRBV18 and TRBJ1-3; 10 nucleotides agree with TRBD1. This CDR3 is built from 16 residues. CDR1 is KGHSH and CDR2 is LQKENI in the germline V gene. With V trimmed by 2 bases and J by 0 bases, 1 base remained unmatched.

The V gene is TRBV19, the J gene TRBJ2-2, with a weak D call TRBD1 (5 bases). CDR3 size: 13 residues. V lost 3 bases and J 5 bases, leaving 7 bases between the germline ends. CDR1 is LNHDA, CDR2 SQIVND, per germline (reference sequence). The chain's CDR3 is CASSIQGTGELFF. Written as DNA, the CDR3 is TGTGCCAGTAGTATTCAGGGAACCGGGGAGCTGTTTTTT.

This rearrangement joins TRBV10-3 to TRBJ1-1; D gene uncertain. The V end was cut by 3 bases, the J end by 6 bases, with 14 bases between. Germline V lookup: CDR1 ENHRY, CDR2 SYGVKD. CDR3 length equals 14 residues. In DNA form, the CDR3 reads TGTGCCATCAGTGACGTCGGTGGTGTGCCTGAAGCTTTCTTT. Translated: CAISDVGGVPEAFF.

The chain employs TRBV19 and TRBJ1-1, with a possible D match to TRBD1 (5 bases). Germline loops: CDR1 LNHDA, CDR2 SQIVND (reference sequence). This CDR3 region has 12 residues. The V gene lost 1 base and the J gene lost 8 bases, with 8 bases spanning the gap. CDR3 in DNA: TGTGCCAGTAGTATAGGGGGCTCCGAAGCTTTCTTT. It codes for CASSIGGSEAFF.